Below are 18 T cell receptor beta chains sequenced from a single sample in a study of T cells in Graves' hyperthyroidism and ophthalmopathy. Amplification of TCR beta CDR3 regions used RNA as the template. HTBI primers were employed in a first-round RT-PCR of the TCR CDR3. TCRdb re-called the multiplex PCR reads with MiXCR, one entry per CDR3 protein. The data hold 220,000 or so distinct CDR3 sequences, with less than 20% observed a single time. Specimen: blood. Receptors were obtained from a woman aged 18-30 years with Graves' ophthalmopathy.

This clonotype appeared many times. This rearrangement joins TRBV19 to TRBJ1-5, with D possibly matching TRBD1 (5 bases). CDR1 LNHDA and CDR2 SQIVND come from the germline V gene (reference sequence). The V gene lost 1 base and the J gene lost 2 bases, with 9 bases spanning the gap. This CDR3 is built from 15 residues. CDR3 residues: CASSIVRGGNQPQHF. CDR3 nucleotides: TGTGCCAGTAGTATAGTAAGGGGCGGCAATCAGCCCCAGCATTTT. The full variable domain, completed using reference TRBV19 and TRBJ1-5, is DGGITQSPKYLFRKEGQNVTLSCEQNLNHDAMYWYRQDPGQGLRLIYYSQIVNDFQKGDIAEGYSVSREKKESFPLTVTSAQKNPTAFYLCASSIVRGGNQPQHFGDGTRLSIL.

This clonotype was recorded many times. CDR3: CASSFGHVQETQYF. The DNA for the CDR3 is TGTGCCAGCAGCTTCGGACATGTCCAAGAGACCCAGTACTTC. The rearrangement links TRBV5-8 to TRBJ2-5; weak D call: TRBD1 (5 bases). This CDR3 spans 14 amino acids. V was shortened by 2 bases and J by 1 base, with 9 bases between the two germline ends. CDR1 is SGHTS and CDR2 is YDEGEE in the germline V gene.

The chain links TRBV29-1 to TRBJ2-1; perhaps D is TRBD1 or TRBD2 (5 bases each). Trimming took off 7 bases at V and 9 bases at J, with 13 bases between the two ends. Germline V CDR1 and CDR2: SQVTM, ANQGSEA. The CDR3 spans 11 residues. The CDR3 reads CSDKAGTEQFF. CDR3 in DNA: TGCAGCGACAAAGCAGGGACTGAGCAGTTCTTC.

This clonotype was seen ten or more times. V is TRBV11-2 and J is TRBJ1-1; D is perhaps TRBD1 (5 bases). The length of the CDR3 is 16 residues. In germline, CDR1 is SGHAT, CDR2 FQNNGV. V dropped 0 bases and J dropped 4 bases, with 15 bases sitting between them. The CDR3 loop reads CASSLDFYSGTTEAFF. The CDR3, as DNA: TGTGCCAGCAGCTTAGATTTTTATTCGGGGACCACTGAAGCTTTCTTT.

This chain connects TRBV28 to TRBJ2-5; 10 nucleotides agree with TRBD2. The CDR3 runs to 16 residues. J lost 5 bases, V lost 6 bases, and 12 bases had no gene match. CDR1 and CDR2 (germline): MDHEN, SYDVKM. CDR3 residues: CASSFPASGSLETQYF. The CDR3 DNA sequence: TGTGCCAGCAGCTTTCCTGCTAGCGGGAGCCTGGAGACCCAGTACTTC. The complete variable domain, with remaining parts taken from reference TRBV28 and TRBJ2-5, reads DVKVTQSSRYLVKRTGEKVFLECVQDMDHENMFWYRQDPGLGLRLIYFSYDVKMKEKGDIPEGYSVSREKKERFSLILESASTNQTSMYLCASSFPASGSLETQYFGPGTRLLVL.

This clonotype has ten or more counts. This chain joins TRBV28 and TRBJ1-2; 10 nucleotides line up with TRBD1. V shed 5 bases and J 8 bases; nucleotides not matched to a gene: 5. CDR3 length: 13 amino acids. The germline CDR1 and CDR2 sequences are MDHEN and SYDVKM. The CDR3 DNA is TGTGCCAGCAGTATAGGGACAGGGGAGGGCTACACCTTC. This gives the protein CASSIGTGEGYTF.

This clonotype was seen many times. The V call is TRBV2, the J call TRBJ2-7, with D possibly called TRBD1 or TRBD2 (5 bases each). Trimming took off 4 bases at V and 3 bases at J, with 10 bases between the two ends. This CDR3 has 13 residues. The germline CDR1 and CDR2 sequences are SNHLY and FYNNEI. In DNA form, the CDR3 reads TGTGCCAGCAGTGTTGGGGGATTCTACGAGCAGTACTTC. Its translation: CASSVGGFYEQYF.

This clonotype was observed at least ten times. V usage is TRBV6-2 or TRBV6-3 and J usage is TRBJ2-5; D is uncertain. The CDR3 spans 14 residues. The germline V gene encodes CDR1 MNHEY and CDR2 SVGEGT. Deletions cut 6 bases from V and 3 bases from J, with 14 bases between. CDR3 amino acids: CASSLTRSEETQYF. CDR3 DNA sequence: TGTGCCAGCAGCCTAACAAGGTCCGAAGAGACCCAGTACTTC.

This chain connects TRBV20-1 to TRBJ2-2; 12 bases line up with TRBD2. CDR3 length: 17 residues. From germline, CDR1 is DFQATT and CDR2 SNEGSKA (reference sequence). V shed 3 bases and J 0 bases; nucleotides not matched to a gene: 5. The CDR3 sequence is CSARTASGRANTGELFF. The DNA for the CDR3 is TGCAGTGCTAGGACGGCTAGCGGGAGGGCGAACACCGGGGAGCTGTTTTTT.

The chain combines TRBV5-6 with TRBJ2-6; D is undetermined. CDR3 size: 16 residues. Germline loops: CDR1 SGHDT, CDR2 YYEEEE. The V and J ends lost 0 bases and 2 bases respectively, with 9 bases between them. For the CDR3, the DNA is TGTGCCAGCAGCTTGGTAGTGACGCCTGGGGCCAACGTCCTGACTTTC. Protein product: CASSLVVTPGANVLTF.

This clonotype was observed at least ten times. V is TRBV29-1 and J is TRBJ2-3; D is possibly TRBD2 (5 bases). This CDR3 has 12 residues. Germline CDR1 is SQVTM and CDR2 is ANQGSEA. V was trimmed by 4 bases and J by 4 bases, leaving 9 bases between them. CDR3 sequence: CSVGVEADTQYF. The CDR3 DNA is TGCAGCGTTGGGGTGGAGGCAGATACGCAGTATTTT.

There are many counts of this clonotype. CDR3 residues: CASSLSIGGYEQYF. CDR3 DNA sequence: TGTGCCAGCAGCTTAAGTATCGGGGGCTACGAGCAGTACTTC. The rearrangement uses TRBV7-9 and TRBJ2-7; D might be TRBD2 (6 bases). Germline V gene sequence: CDR1 SEHNR, CDR2 FQNEAQ (reference sequence). V was pared by 2 bases and J by 3 bases, with 11 bases between. This CDR3 is 14 amino acids long.

This chain joins TRBV28 and TRBJ1-4; 12 positions match TRBD1. Germline CDR1 reads MDHEN; CDR2 reads SYDVKM. V trimming: 6 bases; J trimming: 5 bases; junction bases outside the gene matches: 4. There are 15 residues in the CDR3. CDR3 region: CASSLGTGGNEKLFF. The CDR3 DNA is TGTGCCAGCAGCCTAGGGACAGGGGGCAATGAAAAACTGTTTTTT.

This clonotype was seen repeatedly, ten times or more. This chain links TRBV13 with TRBJ1-6; 7 bases agree with TRBD1. The J segment lost 9 bases and the V segment lost 8 bases, leaving 10 bases of the junction unmatched. Per germline, CDR1 PRHDT and CDR2 FYEKMQ (reference sequence). There are 14 residues in the CDR3. CDR3 DNA: TGTGCCAGCTCCCAGGAAGGGGGCTCTTCACCCCTCCACTTT. Translation gives CASSQEGGSSPLHF.

Turning to this clonotype: The CDR3 does not end in the conserved phenylalanine or tryptophan, so this is likely a read error. The chain employs TRBV11-2 and TRBJ2-1; 8 nucleotides line up with TRBD2. This CDR3 has 18 residues. Per the germline V gene, CDR1 is SGHAT and CDR2 is FQNNGV. V lost 2 bases and J lost 1; bases outside the gene matches: 10. CDR3 in amino acids: CASSLFNGGAVSYNEQFV. CDR3 nucleotide sequence: TGTGCCAGCAGCTTATTTAACGGGGGGGCCGTTTCCTACAATGAGCAGTTCGTC.

The V and J genes are TRBV6-6 and TRBJ2-7, with TRBD2 as a possible D gene (6 bases). Germline CDR1 is MNHNY and CDR2 is SVGAGI (reference sequence). The CDR3 spans 14 residues. V was shortened by 0 bases and J by 4 bases, with 10 bases between the two germline ends. CDR3 sequence reads: CASSYSRDLYEQYF. The DNA for the CDR3 is TGTGCCAGCAGTTACTCGAGGGACTTGTACGAGCAGTACTTC.

Ten or more counts support this clonotype. This chain links TRBV7-3 with TRBJ2-7; TRBD1 matches 9 bases. J was trimmed by 1 base and V by 5 bases; bases with no gene match: 3. Per germline, CDR1 SGHTA and CDR2 FQGTGA. The CDR3 has 14 amino acids. For the CDR3, the DNA is TGTGCCAGCAGCCCGACAGGGGGGTCCTACGAGCAGTACTTC. It codes for CASSPTGGSYEQYF.

With respect to this clonotype: A much larger clone lies a single base off, so this may be a read error. CDR3 residues: CSTRGLTEETQYF. CDR3 nucleotides: TGCAGCACTCGGGGGCTTACCGAAGAGACCCAGTACTTC. V is TRBV29-1 and J is TRBJ2-5; D may correspond to TRBD1 or TRBD2 (6 bases each). Germline CDR1 and CDR2: SQVTM and ANQGSEA. Trimming left V 8 bases short and J 3 bases short, with 16 bases between. The CDR3 runs to 13 residues.